This T cell receptor (beta chain) was identified during a study of PD-1 blockade in classical Hodgkin lymphoma. Study context: Nivolumab was administered to patients intravenously at 3 mg/kg every 2 weeks.

Method: immunoSEQ multiplex PCR; TCRdb's copy keeps in-frame clones and lacks some. The table lists about 41,000 clones, 65% to 80% of them singletons. On this clone: Its antigen is not known.

Every patient was affected by relapse after autologous stem cell transplantation, while exposure to brentuximab vedotin was not uniform. V lost 4 bases and J lost 8; bases outside the gene matches: 17. The CDR3 totals 17 residues. The V gene's germline CDR1 is SGDLS and CDR2 YYNGEE. Findings and caveats of the study: Significantly greater TCR diversity emerged by C4D1 in CD4+ cells but not CD8+ cells. Reports described newly diagnosed patients as having lower baseline TCR diversity than healthy donors. Baseline diversity was lower in partial responders and progressors than complete responders.

This receptor was identified in a human donor with classical Hodgkin lymphoma. This specimen consisted of peripheral blood mononuclear cells (PBMCs), obtained at baseline. The chain carries TRBV9 and TRBJ1-2, with TRBD1 matching over 10 bases. The CDR3 region is CASSTRTGGVLTGGYTF. Written as DNA, the CDR3 is TGTGCCAGCAGCACGCGGACAGGGGGGGTGCTGACGGGAGGCTACACCTTC.